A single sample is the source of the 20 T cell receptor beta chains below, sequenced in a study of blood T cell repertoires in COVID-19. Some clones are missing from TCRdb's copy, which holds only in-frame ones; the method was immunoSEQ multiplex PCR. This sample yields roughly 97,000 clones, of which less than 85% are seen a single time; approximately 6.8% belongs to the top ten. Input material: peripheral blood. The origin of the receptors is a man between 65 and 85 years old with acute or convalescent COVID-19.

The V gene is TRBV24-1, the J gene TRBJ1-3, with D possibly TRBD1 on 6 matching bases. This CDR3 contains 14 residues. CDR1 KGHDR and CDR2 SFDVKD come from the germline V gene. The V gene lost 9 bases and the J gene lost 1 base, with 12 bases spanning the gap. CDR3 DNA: TGTGCCACCTCGGACAGTTCTTCTGGAAACACCATATATTTT. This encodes CATSDSSSGNTIYF.

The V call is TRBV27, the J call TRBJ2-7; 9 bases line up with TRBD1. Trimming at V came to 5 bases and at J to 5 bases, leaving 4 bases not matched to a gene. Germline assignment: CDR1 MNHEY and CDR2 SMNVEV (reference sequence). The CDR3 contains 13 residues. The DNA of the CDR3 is TGTGCCAGCAGTCCCACAGGGGGCCACGAGCAGTACGTC. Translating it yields CASSPTGGHEQYV.

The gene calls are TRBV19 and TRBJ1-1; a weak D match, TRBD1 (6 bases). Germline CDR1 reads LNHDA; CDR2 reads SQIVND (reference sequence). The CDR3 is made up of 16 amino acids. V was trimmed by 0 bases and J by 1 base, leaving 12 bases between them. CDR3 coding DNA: TGTGCCAGTAGTATAGACAGGGGAGTAACGAACACTGAAGCTTTCTTT. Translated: CASSIDRGVTNTEAFF.

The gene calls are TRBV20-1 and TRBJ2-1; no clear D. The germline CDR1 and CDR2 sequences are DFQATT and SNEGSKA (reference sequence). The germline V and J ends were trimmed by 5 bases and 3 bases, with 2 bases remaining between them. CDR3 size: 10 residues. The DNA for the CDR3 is TGCAGTGCTCACTACAATGAGCAGTTCTTC. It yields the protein CSAHYNEQFF.

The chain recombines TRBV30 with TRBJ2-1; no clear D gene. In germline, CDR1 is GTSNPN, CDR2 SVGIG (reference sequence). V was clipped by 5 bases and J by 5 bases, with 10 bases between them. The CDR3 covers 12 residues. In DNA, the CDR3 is TGTGCCTGGGGCTTCACAGACAATGAGCAGTTCTTC. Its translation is CAWGFTDNEQFF.

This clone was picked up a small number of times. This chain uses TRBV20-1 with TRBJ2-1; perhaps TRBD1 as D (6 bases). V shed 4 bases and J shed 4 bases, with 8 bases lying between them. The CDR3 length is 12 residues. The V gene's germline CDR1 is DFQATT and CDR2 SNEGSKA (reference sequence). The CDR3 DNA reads TGCAGTGCTACTGACAGGTACAATGAGCAGTTCTTC. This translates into CSATDRYNEQFF.

This chain's CDR3 is CASSHSTGKSGLKYF. CDR3 nucleotide sequence: TGTGCCAGCAGCCATTCTACTGGAAAGTCGGGACTAAAGTACTTC. The chain couples TRBV14 to TRBJ2-7; 7 bases are a match to TRBD2. Trimming cost V 3 bases and J 11 bases; bases outside gene matches: 16. Germline loops: CDR1 SGHDN, CDR2 FVKESK. The CDR3 has 15 amino acids.

CDR3 in amino acids: CASSPMNTEAFF. CDR3 nucleotides: TGTGCCAGCTCACCCATGAACACTGAAGCTTTCTTT. V gene TRBV18 combines with J gene TRBJ1-1; D is ambiguous. Germline V CDR1 and CDR2: KGHSH, LQKENI. CDR3 length equals 12 residues. V dropped 3 bases and J dropped 0 bases, with 2 bases sitting between them.

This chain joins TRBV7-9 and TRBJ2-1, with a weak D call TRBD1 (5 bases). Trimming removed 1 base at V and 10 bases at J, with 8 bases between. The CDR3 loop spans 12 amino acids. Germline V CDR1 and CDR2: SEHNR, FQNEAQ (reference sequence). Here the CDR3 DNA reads TGTGCCAGCAGCTTAGAGGGGCGGGAGCAGTTCTTC. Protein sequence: CASSLEGREQFF.

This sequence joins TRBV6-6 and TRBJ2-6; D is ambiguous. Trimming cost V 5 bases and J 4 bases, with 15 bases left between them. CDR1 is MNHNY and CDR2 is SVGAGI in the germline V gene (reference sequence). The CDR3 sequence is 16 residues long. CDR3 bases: TGTGCCAGCAGTCAGCTCAGGCCAACCGGGGCCAACGTCCTGACTTTC. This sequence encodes CASSQLRPTGANVLTF.

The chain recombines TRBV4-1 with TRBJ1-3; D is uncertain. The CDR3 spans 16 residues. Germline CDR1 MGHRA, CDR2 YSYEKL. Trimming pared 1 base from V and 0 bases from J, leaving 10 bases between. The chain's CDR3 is CASSQAREYSGNTIYF. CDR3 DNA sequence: TGCGCCAGCAGCCAAGCACGAGAGTACTCTGGAAACACCATATATTTT.

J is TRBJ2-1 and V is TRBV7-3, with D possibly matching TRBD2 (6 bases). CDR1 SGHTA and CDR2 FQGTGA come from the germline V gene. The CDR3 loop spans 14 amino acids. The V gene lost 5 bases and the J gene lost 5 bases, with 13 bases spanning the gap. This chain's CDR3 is CASSLVGGDNEQFF. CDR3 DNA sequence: TGTGCCAGCAGCCTTGTGGGGGGAGACAATGAGCAGTTCTTC.

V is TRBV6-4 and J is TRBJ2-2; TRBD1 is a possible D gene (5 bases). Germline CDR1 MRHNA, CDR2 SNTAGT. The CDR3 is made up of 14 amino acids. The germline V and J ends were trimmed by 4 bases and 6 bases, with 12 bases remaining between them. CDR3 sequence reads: CASSARGQAGELFF. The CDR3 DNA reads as TGTGCCAGCAGTGCAAGGGGTCAGGCCGGGGAGCTGTTTTTT.

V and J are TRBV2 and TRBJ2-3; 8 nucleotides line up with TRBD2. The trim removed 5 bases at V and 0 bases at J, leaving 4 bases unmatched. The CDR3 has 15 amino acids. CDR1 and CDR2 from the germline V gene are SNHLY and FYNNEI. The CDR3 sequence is CASSRLAYSTDTQYF. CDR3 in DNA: TGTGCCAGCAGTCGACTAGCGTATAGCACAGATACGCAGTATTTT.

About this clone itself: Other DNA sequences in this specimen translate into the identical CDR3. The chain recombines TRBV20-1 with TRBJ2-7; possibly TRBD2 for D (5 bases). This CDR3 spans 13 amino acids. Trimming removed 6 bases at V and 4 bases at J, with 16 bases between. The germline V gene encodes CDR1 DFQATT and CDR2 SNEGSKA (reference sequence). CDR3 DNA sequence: TGCAGTGCCAGTTCGGGCAGGACTTACGAGCAGTACGTC. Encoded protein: CSASSGRTYEQYV.

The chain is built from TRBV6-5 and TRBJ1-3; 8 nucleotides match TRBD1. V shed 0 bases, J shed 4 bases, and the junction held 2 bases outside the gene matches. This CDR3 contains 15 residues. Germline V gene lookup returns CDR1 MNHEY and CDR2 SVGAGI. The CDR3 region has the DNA TGTGCCAGCAGTTACTCCAGGGGGCGAGGAAACACCATATATTTT. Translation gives CASSYSRGRGNTIYF.

DNA for the CDR3: TGTGCCAGCAGCCGCACGGGACTAGAATACGAGCAGTACTTC. Protein: CASSRTGLEYEQYF. The V and J genes are TRBV28 and TRBJ2-7; 8 bases map to TRBD2. Trimming at V came to 6 bases and at J to 4 bases, leaving 8 bases not matched to a gene. Germline assignment: CDR1 MDHEN and CDR2 SYDVKM. The CDR3 has 14 residues. The full variable domain, rest sourced from reference TRBV28 and TRBJ2-7, is DVKVTQSSRYLVKRTGEKVFLECVQDMDHENMFWYRQDPGLGLRLIYFSYDVKMKEKGDIPEGYSVSREKKERFSLILESASTNQTSMYLCASSRTGLEYEQYFGPGTRLTVT.

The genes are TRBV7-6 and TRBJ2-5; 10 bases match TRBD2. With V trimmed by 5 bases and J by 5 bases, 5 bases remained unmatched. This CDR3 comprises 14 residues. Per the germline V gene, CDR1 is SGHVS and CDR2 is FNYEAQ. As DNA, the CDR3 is TGTGCCAGCAGCCCCGGACTAGCGGAGGAGACCCAGTACTTC. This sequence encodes CASSPGLAEETQYF. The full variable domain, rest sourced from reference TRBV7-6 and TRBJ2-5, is GAGVSQSPRYKVTKRGQDVALRCDPISGHVSLYWYRQALGQGPEFLTYFNYEAQQDKSGLPNDRFSAERPEGSISTLTIQRTEQRDSAMYRCASSPGLAEETQYFGPGTRLLVL.

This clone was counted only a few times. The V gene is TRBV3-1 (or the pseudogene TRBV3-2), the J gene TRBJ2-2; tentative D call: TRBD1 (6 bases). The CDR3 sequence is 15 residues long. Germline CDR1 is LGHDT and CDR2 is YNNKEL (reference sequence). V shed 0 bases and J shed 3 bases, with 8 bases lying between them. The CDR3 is CASSQDWGHTGELFF. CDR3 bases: TGTGCCAGCAGCCAAGATTGGGGGCACACCGGGGAGCTGTTTTTT.

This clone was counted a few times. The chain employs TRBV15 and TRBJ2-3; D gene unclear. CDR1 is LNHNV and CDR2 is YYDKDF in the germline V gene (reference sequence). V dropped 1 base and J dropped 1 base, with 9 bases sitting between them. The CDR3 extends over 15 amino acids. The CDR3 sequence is CATSRGQQGTDTQYF. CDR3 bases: TGTGCCACCAGCAGAGGCCAGCAGGGCACAGATACGCAGTATTTT.